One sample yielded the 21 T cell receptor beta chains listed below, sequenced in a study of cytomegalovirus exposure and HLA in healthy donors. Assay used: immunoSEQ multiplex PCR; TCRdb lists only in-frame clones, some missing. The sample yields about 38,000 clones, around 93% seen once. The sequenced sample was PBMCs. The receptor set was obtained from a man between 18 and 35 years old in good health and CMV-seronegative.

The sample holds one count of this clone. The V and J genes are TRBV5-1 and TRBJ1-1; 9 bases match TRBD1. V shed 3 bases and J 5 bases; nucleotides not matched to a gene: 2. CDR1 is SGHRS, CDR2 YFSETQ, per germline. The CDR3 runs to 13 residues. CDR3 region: CASSYGQGTEAFF. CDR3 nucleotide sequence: TGCGCCAGCAGCTATGGACAGGGGACTGAAGCTTTCTTT.

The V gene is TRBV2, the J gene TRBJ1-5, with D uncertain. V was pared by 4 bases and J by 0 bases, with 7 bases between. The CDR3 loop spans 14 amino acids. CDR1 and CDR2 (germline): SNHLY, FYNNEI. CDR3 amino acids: CASSVGNSNQPQHF. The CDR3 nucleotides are TGTGCCAGCAGTGTTGGCAATAGCAATCAGCCCCAGCATTTT.

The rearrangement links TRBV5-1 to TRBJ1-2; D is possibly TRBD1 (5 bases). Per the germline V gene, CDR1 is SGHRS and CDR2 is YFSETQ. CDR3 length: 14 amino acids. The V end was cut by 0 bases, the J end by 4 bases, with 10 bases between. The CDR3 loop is CASSLAGEVYGYTF. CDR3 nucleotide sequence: TGCGCCAGCAGCTTGGCGGGGGAGGTCTATGGCTACACCTTC.

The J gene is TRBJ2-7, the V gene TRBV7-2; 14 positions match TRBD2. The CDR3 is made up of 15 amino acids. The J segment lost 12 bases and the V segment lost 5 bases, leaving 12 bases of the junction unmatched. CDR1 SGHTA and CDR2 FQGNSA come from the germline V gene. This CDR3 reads CASSPAMGTSGGLYF. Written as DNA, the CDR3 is TGTGCCAGCAGCCCAGCGATGGGGACTAGCGGGGGTCTGTACTTC. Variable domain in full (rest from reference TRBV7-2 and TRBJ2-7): GAGVSQSPSNKVTEKGKDVELRCDPISGHTALYWYRQSLGQGLEFLIYFQGNSAPDKSGLPSDRFSAERTGGSVSTLTIQRTQQEDSAVYLCASSPAMGTSGGLYFGPGTRLTVT.

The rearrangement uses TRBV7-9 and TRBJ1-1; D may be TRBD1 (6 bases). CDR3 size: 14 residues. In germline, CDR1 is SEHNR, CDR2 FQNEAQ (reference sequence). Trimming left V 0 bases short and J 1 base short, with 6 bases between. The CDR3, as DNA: TGTGCCAGCAGCTTAGCGGGACAGAACACTGAAGCTTTCTTT. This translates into CASSLAGQNTEAFF.

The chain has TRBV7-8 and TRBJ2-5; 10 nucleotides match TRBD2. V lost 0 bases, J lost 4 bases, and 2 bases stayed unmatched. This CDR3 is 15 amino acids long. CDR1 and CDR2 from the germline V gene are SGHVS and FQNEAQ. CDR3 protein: CASSLASGGRETQYF. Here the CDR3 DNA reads TGTGCCAGCAGCTTAGCTAGCGGGGGGAGAGAGACCCAGTACTTC.

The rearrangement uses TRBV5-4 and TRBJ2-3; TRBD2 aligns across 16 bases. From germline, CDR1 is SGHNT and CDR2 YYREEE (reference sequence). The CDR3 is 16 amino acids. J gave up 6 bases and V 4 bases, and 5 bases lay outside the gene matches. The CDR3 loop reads CASSLGTSGGVDTQYF. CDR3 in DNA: TGTGCCAGCAGCCTCGGGACTAGCGGGGGGGTCGATACGCAGTATTTT.

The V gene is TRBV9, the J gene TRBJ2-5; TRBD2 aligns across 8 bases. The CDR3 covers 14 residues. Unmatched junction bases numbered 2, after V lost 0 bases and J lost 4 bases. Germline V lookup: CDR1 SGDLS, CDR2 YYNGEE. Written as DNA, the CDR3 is TGTGCCAGCAGCGTAGATGCGGGAGGAGAGACCCAGTACTTC. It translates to CASSVDAGGETQYF.

CDR3 nucleotide sequence: TGTGCCAGCATCTCAACATCCGGGATGAAATACGAGCAGTACTTC. As protein: CASISTSGMKYEQYF. The rearrangement uses TRBV28 and TRBJ2-7, with D tentatively TRBD2 (5 bases). V gave up 7 bases and J gave up 4 bases, with 20 bases separating them. The CDR3 consists of 15 residues. Germline CDR1 and CDR2: MDHEN and SYDVKM.

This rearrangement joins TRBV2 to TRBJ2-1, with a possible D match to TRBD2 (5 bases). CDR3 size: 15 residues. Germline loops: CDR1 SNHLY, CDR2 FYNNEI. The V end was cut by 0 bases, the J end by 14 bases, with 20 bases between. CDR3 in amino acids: CASSEAHSEGPGEFF. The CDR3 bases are TGTGCCAGCAGTGAAGCGCATTCAGAAGGCCCCGGGGAGTTCTTC.

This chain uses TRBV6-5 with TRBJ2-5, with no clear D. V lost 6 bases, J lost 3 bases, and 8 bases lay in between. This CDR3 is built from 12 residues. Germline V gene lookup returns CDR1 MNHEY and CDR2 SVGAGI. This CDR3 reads CASSQDEETQYF. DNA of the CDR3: TGTGCCAGCAGCCAGGATGAAGAGACCCAGTACTTC.

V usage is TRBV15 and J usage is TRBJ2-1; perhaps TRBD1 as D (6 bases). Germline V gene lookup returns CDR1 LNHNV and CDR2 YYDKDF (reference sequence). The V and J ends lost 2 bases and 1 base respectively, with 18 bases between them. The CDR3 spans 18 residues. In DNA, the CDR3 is TGTGCCACCAGCAGAACCCGACAGGCCGCCGGTTCCTACAATGAGCAGTTCTTC. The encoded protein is CATSRTRQAAGSYNEQFF.

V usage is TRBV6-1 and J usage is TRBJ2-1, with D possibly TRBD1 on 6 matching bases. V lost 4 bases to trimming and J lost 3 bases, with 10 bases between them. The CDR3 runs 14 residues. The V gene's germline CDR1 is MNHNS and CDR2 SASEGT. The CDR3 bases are TGTGCCAGCAGTGGAGACAGGCACTACAATGAGCAGTTCTTC. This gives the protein CASSGDRHYNEQFF.

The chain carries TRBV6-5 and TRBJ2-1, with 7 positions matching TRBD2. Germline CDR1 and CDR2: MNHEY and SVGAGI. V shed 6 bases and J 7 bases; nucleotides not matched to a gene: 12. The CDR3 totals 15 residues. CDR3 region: CASSPSSGGGNEQFF. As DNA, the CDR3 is TGTGCCAGCAGCCCCTCTAGCGGTGGGGGAAATGAGCAGTTCTTC.

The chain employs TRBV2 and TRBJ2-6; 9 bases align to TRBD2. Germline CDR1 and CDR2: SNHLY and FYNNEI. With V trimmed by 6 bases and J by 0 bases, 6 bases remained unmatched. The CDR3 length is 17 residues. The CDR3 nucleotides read TGTGCCAGCAGGGAGGCGGGGGGGTACTCTGGGGCCAACGTCCTGACTTTC. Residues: CASREAGGYSGANVLTF.

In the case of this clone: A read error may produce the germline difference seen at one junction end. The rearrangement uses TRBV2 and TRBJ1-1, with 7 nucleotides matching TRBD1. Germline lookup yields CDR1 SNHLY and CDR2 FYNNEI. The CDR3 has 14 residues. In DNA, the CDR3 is TGTGCCAGCAGGGCCAAACAGGGGAACGCTGAAGCTTTCTTT. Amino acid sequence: CASRAKQGNAEAFF.

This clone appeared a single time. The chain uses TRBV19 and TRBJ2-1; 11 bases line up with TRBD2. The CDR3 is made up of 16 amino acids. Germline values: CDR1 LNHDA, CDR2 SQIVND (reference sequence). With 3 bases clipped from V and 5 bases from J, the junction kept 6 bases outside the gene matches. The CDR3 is CASSMAVAGGNNEQFF. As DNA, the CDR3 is TGTGCCAGTAGTATGGCTGTAGCGGGGGGGAACAATGAGCAGTTCTTC.

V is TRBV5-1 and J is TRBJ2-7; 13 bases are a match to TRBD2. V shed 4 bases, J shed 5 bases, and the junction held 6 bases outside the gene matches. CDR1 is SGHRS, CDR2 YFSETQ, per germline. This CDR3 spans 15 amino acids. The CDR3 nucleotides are TGCGCCAGCAGCGGAGGACTAGCGGGAGTCCACGAGCAGTACTTC. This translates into CASSGGLAGVHEQYF.

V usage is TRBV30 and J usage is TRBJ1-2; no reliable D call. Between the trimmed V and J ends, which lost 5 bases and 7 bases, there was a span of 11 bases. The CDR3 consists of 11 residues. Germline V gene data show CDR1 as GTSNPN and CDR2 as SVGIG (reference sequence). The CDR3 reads CAWQRVGGYTF. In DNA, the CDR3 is TGTGCCTGGCAGAGGGTGGGTGGCTACACCTTC.

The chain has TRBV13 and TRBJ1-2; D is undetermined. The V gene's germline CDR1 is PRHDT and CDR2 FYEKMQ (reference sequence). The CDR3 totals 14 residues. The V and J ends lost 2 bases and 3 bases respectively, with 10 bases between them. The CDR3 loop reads CASSLIRGDYGYTF. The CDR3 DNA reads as TGTGCCAGCAGCTTAATTCGGGGTGACTATGGCTACACCTTC. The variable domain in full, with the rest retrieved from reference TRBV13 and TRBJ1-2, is AAGVIQSPRHLIKEKRETATLKCYPIPRHDTVYWYQQGPGQDPQFLISFYEKMQSDKGSIPDRFSAQQFSDYHSELNMSSLELGDSALYFCASSLIRGDYGYTFGSGTRLTVV.

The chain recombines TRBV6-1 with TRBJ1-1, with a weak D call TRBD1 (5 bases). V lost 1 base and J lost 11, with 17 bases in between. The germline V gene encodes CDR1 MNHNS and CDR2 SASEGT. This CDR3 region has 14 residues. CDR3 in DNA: TGTGCCAGCAGTGAAGGTTGGGAAGGCCGGGGGGCTTTCTTT. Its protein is CASSEGWEGRGAFF.